The 22 T cell receptor beta chains listed next were all sequenced from one sample in a study of PD-L1 blockade in urothelial cancer. This sample's time point: peripheral blood 6 weeks after treatment start. Sequenced by immunoSEQ multiplex PCR; TCRdb stores in-frame clones only, minus some. Of more than 95,000 clones listed, around 88% are singletons. The sample here was PBMCs, taken around atezolizumab (anti-PD-L1) treatment. These receptors were taken from a man in his 60s with urothelial cancer.

This clone was found a few times. The J gene is TRBJ2-7, the V gene TRBV4-3, with D perhaps matching TRBD2 (5 bases). The length of the CDR3 is 15 residues. V was trimmed by 1 base and J by 2 bases, leaving 12 bases between them. Germline CDR1 reads LGHNA; CDR2 reads YSLEER. The CDR3, as DNA: TGCGCCAGCAGCCAAGCGTGGTCGGGAACCTACGAGCAGTACTTC. It encodes CASSQAWSGTYEQYF.

This clone was seen once. The gene calls are TRBV4-1 and TRBJ1-1; 7 bases match TRBD1. The germline CDR1 and CDR2 sequences are MGHRA and YSYEKL. The CDR3 is made up of 14 amino acids. The V segment lost 5 bases and the J segment 1 base; nucleotides outside the gene matches: 4. The CDR3 nucleotides are TGCGCCAGCAGCAAGGACAGGAGGAACACTGAAGCTTTCTTT. Translating gives CASSKDRRNTEAFF.

The V gene is TRBV30, the J gene TRBJ2-7; D call uncertain. Per germline, CDR1 GTSNPN and CDR2 SVGIG (reference sequence). The CDR3 has 10 residues. V was shortened by 5 bases and J by 6 bases, with 8 bases between the two germline ends. CDR3 region: CAWGSGEQYF. For the CDR3, the DNA is TGTGCCTGGGGTTCCGGCGAGCAGTACTTC.

The chain uses TRBV28 and TRBJ2-5, with D perhaps TRBD2 (6 bases). Germline CDR1 is MDHEN and CDR2 is SYDVKM. There are 13 residues in the CDR3. With 1 base removed from V and 7 bases from J, the gap between germline ends came to 10 bases. Here the CDR3 reads CASSLSGTGTQYF. As DNA, the CDR3 is TGTGCCAGCAGTTTATCAGGGACTGGGACCCAGTACTTC.

This clone has just one count. V is TRBV5-6 and J is TRBJ2-1; TRBD2 might be the D (5 bases). V was cut by 0 bases and J by 2 bases, with 6 bases left in between. CDR3 length equals 14 residues. Germline CDR1 reads SGHDT; CDR2 reads YYEEEE. In DNA, the CDR3 is TGTGCCAGCAGCTTGGCCGGGGCCTACAATGAGCAGTTCTTC. This encodes CASSLAGAYNEQFF.

This clone is a singleton in its sample. The CDR3 bases are TGCAGCGTTGAAGCCGACTCGACCCGAACGAAGACCCAGTACTTC. It is translated as CSVEADSTRTKTQYF. The chain links TRBV29-1 to TRBJ2-5; D remains ambiguous. V was pared by 1 base and J by 6 bases, with 18 bases between. CDR3 size: 15 residues. Per the germline V gene, CDR1 is SQVTM and CDR2 is ANQGSEA.

The gene calls are TRBV6-5 and TRBJ1-1; D remains unclear. The CDR3 has 13 residues. CDR1 and CDR2 from the germline V gene are MNHEY and SVGAGI. V was clipped by 2 bases and J by 0 bases, with 4 bases between them. Written as DNA, the CDR3 is TGTGCCAGCAGTTACGACATGAACACTGAAGCTTTCTTT. Translating gives CASSYDMNTEAFF.

V is TRBV5-6 and J is TRBJ2-5; 8 bases line up with TRBD1. The CDR3 has 14 amino acids. V lost 3 bases, J lost 3 bases, and 4 bases stayed unmatched. CDR1 and CDR2 (germline): SGHDT, YYEEEE. CDR3 sequence (DNA): TGTGCCAGCAGCTACAGGGGGGAGAAAGAGACCCAGTACTTC. It translates to CASSYRGEKETQYF.

The rearrangement joins TRBV9 to TRBJ2-1, with 7 bases that match TRBD2. The CDR3 consists of 15 residues. The V gene end was trimmed by 3 bases and the J gene end by 2 bases; junction bases not matched to a gene: 5. Germline V gene lookup returns CDR1 SGDLS and CDR2 YYNGEE. The CDR3 sequence is CASSGTSVPYNEQFF. The DNA for the CDR3 is TGTGCCAGCAGCGGAACTAGCGTTCCCTACAATGAGCAGTTCTTC. Combining the CDR3 with reference TRBV9 and TRBJ2-1 gives the whole variable domain DSGVTQTPKHLITATGQRVTLRCSPRSGDLSVYWYQQSLDQGLQFLIQYYNGEERAKGNILERFSAQQFPDLHSELNLSSLELGDSALYFCASSGTSVPYNEQFFGPGTRLTVL.

V and J are TRBV7-2 and TRBJ1-5; D is uncertain. This CDR3 has 15 residues. Trimming took off 2 bases at V and 1 base at J, with 9 bases between the two ends. Germline V gives CDR1 SGHTA, CDR2 FQGNSA. The CDR3 DNA sequence: TGTGCCAGCAGCTTATTCGGAGGGAGCAATCAGCCCCAGCATTTT. Amino acids: CASSLFGGSNQPQHF.

The chain has TRBV13 and TRBJ2-7; a weak D match, TRBD1 (5 bases). Deletions cut 11 bases from V and 9 bases from J, with 23 bases between. Germline V CDR1 and CDR2: PRHDT, FYEKMQ (reference sequence). The CDR3 spans 13 residues. The CDR3 coding sequence is TGTGCCTGCTCAAGACAGAGAACCCCTTTGCAGTACTTC. Protein: CACSRQRTPLQYF.

Details on this clone: The same CDR3 is also encoded by other DNA sequences in this sample. This sequence joins TRBV5-1 and TRBJ2-3, with D perhaps TRBD2 (5 bases). The ends were cut back, 0 bases at V and 0 bases at J, with 8 bases in the middle. The CDR3 length is 15 residues. Germline CDR1 SGHRS, CDR2 YFSETQ. The CDR3 sequence: CASSLAGKSTDTQYF. CDR3 coding DNA: TGCGCCAGCAGCTTGGCCGGGAAAAGCACAGATACGCAGTATTTT.

This clone was observed once. The J gene is TRBJ1-3, the V gene TRBV7-2, with a possible D match to TRBD1 (5 bases). Trimming took 5 bases from V and 4 from J, leaving 18 bases between them. The CDR3 runs to 16 residues. CDR1 and CDR2 (germline): SGHTA, FQGNSA. The CDR3 region is CASSPRVSGSGNTIYF. DNA for the CDR3: TGTGCCAGCAGCCCCAGGGTTTCGGGCTCGGGAAACACCATATATTTT.

The table lists this clone with a count of one. The J gene is TRBJ1-2, the V gene TRBV28, with 7 positions matching TRBD1. V dropped 3 bases and J dropped 5; count of bases not matched to a gene: 12. The CDR3 has 16 amino acids. Germline V gene data show CDR1 as MDHEN and CDR2 as SYDVKM. The CDR3 here is CASSFPRQGALYGYTF. The CDR3 region has the DNA TGTGCCAGCAGTTTTCCCCGACAGGGTGCCTTGTATGGCTACACCTTC.

The chain recombines TRBV6-1 with TRBJ2-2, with D possibly matching TRBD1 (6 bases). The CDR3 spans 15 residues. Germline V CDR1 and CDR2: MNHNS, SASEGT. With 3 bases removed from V and 4 bases from J, the gap between germline ends came to 12 bases. DNA for the CDR3: TGTGCCAGCAGTGATTTGGGGGCTGGCACCGGGGAGCTGTTTTTT. It translates to CASSDLGAGTGELFF.

This sequence joins TRBV6-7 and TRBJ1-2, with D possibly TRBD1 on 6 matching bases. TRBV6-7 is designated an ORF whose function remains uncertain. This CDR3 spans 14 amino acids. V lost 9 bases and J 4 bases, leaving 18 bases between the germline ends. In DNA, the CDR3 is TGTGCCAGAATAAGCCGGGTCAGGGGCTATGGCTACACCTTC. Amino acids: CARISRVRGYGYTF.

This clone was counted a single time. The rearrangement uses TRBV28 and TRBJ1-5; 7 bases line up with TRBD1. V was clipped by 2 bases and J by 3 bases; unmatched bases: 4. The CDR3 runs to 15 residues. CDR1 is MDHEN, CDR2 SYDVKM, per germline. CDR3 residues: CASSLRQGINQPQHF. CDR3 DNA sequence: TGTGCCAGCAGTTTAAGACAGGGCATCAATCAGCCCCAGCATTTT.

The rearrangement uses TRBV6-6 and TRBJ2-3; a weak D match, TRBD2 (5 bases). Looked up from germline, CDR1 is MNHNY and CDR2 is SVGAGI (reference sequence). This CDR3 spans 16 amino acids. Between the trimmed V and J ends, which lost 1 base and 6 bases, there was a span of 17 bases. Written as DNA, the CDR3 is TGTGCCAGCAGTTACTTAGTACGGGGTGGTATTGATACGCAGTATTTT. Translating gives CASSYLVRGGIDTQYF.

V and J are TRBV5-1 and TRBJ1-3, with D unclear. This CDR3 is 14 amino acids long. Trimming took 1 base from V and 0 from J, leaving 5 bases between them. Germline V gives CDR1 SGHRS, CDR2 YFSETQ. The CDR3 region is CASSLTASGNTIYF. The CDR3 nucleotides are TGCGCCAGCAGCTTGACAGCCTCTGGAAACACCATATATTTT.

The V call is TRBV5-6, the J call TRBJ2-7, with D possibly matching TRBD2 (7 bases). CDR1 and CDR2 (germline): SGHDT, YYEEEE. This CDR3 has 17 residues. V gave up 4 bases and J gave up 0 bases, with 20 bases separating them. The CDR3 region has the DNA TGTGCCAGCAGCCCGGGGTCGGGGGCGGGAGTCTCCTACGAGCAGTACTTC. Amino acid sequence: CASSPGSGAGVSYEQYF.

The genes are TRBV20-1 and TRBJ1-2, with D perhaps TRBD1 (6 bases). Germline lookup yields CDR1 DFQATT and CDR2 SNEGSKA (reference sequence). The CDR3 covers 11 residues. The V gene lost 3 bases and the J gene lost 7 bases, with 9 bases spanning the gap. CDR3 DNA sequence: TGCAGTGCTAGGACAGGTAGTGGCTACACCTTC. This sequence encodes CSARTGSGYTF.

In regard to this clone: One end of the junction is discordant with germline, which a read error may explain. V and J are TRBV7-3 and TRBJ2-5; D is undetermined. CDR3 length: 13 amino acids. Per the germline V gene, CDR1 is SGHTA and CDR2 is FQGTGA. CDR3 amino acids: CASSLGSQGTQYF. The CDR3 DNA reads as TGTGCCAGCAGCTTAGGTAGCCAAGGGACCCAGTACTTC.